This paragraph covers one T cell receptor (beta chain) sequence. Its antigen remains unknown. The PCR employed 60 Vbeta primers together with 13 Jbeta primers. Clones were sequenced by immunoSEQ multiplex PCR, and TCRdb holds only the in-frame ones, with some missing. The sample includes around 99,000 clones, about 78% of them seen just once. This sample was taken from a study of cytomegalovirus exposure and HLA in healthy donors. General study results and limits: A later analysis showed TCR association rates differing by HLA locus, peaking at DRB1 and lowest at HLA-C.

This CDR3 has 16 amino acids. The V gene end was trimmed by 6 bases and the J gene end by 6 bases; junction bases not matched to a gene: 15. Germline CDR1 MGHRA, CDR2 YSYEKL. The chain carries TRBV4-1 and TRBJ1-1; 8 bases align to TRBD1. This TCR came from a man aged 35 to 55 in good health and CMV-seronegative. The specimen sequenced was PBMCs. CDR3 protein: CASRHRTGLDGAEAFF. CDR3 nucleotide sequence: TGCGCCAGCAGACATAGGACAGGGCTCGACGGAGCTGAAGCTTTCTTT.